These T cell receptor beta chains were read from a single sample in a study of T cell responses to AZD1222 COVID-19 vaccine. Generated by immunoSEQ multiplex PCR, the TCRdb table keeps only in-frame clones and is missing some. This repertoire shows some 170,000 clones, approximately 87% found once; its top ten account for 4% to 5.5%. This sample comprised peripheral blood, obtained 28 days after the second AZD1222 dose. These TCRs come from an adult who received the AZD1222 COVID-19 vaccine. Both conserved end residues are part of each CDR3. A D gene is named only where the DNA matches it firmly. Only part of the rows carry a size: once, few, many, or a class if the clone is expanded.

V gene,J gene,D gene,clone size,CDR3 DNA,CDR3 protein
TRBV5-1,TRBJ1-4,NA,NA,TGCGCCAGCGGACGACAAGGACCCGATGAAAAACTGTTTTTT,CASGRQGPDEKLFF
TRBV7-9,TRBJ2-2,NA,NA,TGTGCCAGCAGCAACCCCTCGGCTGGCACCGGGGAGCTGTTTTTT,CASSNPSAGTGELFF
TRBV4-2,TRBJ1-2,NA,few,TGTGCCAGCAGCCAAGAGGTCAGGGCCCTTGCCTATGGCTACACCTTC,CASSQEVRALAYGYTF
TRBV5-1,TRBJ2-2,NA,once,TGCGCCAGCAGCTTTAGAAACACCGGGGAGCTGTTTTTT,CASSFRNTGELFF
TRBV27,TRBJ1-1,NA,NA,TGTGCCAGCAGTTTATCCCACTTTACTGAAGCTTTCTTT,CASSLSHFTEAFF
TRBV7-2,TRBJ1-5,NA,NA,TGTGCCAGCAGCTTAGGGCAGATTTTAGAGCCCCAGCATTTT,CASSLGQILEPQHF
TRBV9,TRBJ1-2,TRBD1,NA,TGTGCCAGCAGCTTTCGACAGGGGCAGAGGGGCTACACCTTC,CASSFRQGQRGYTF
TRBV11-2,TRBJ2-7,NA,NA,TGTGCCAGCAGCTTAGATAAAAGAGTCTACGAGCAGTACTTC,CASSLDKRVYEQYF
TRBV5-1,TRBJ2-3,NA,NA,TGCGCCAGCAGCTTGGAGGGCGGGACTAGCACAGATACGCAGTATTTT,CASSLEGGTSTDTQYF
TRBV5-4,TRBJ1-2,NA,NA,TGTGCCAGCAGCCGAGCGGCGGAGGATAACACCTTC,CASSRAAEDNTF
TRBV12-5,TRBJ2-1,NA,NA,TGTGCTAGTGGTTTGTTGGGGGGCCTTTACAATGAGCAGTTCTTC,CASGLLGGLYNEQFF
TRBV6-5,TRBJ2-1,NA,once,TGTGCCACCGTCTTGACCGGCGGTGCACACAATGAGCAGTTCTTC,CATVLTGGAHNEQFF
TRBV7-9,TRBJ2-7,NA,NA,TGTGCCAGCAGCTTAGGGGCCCATCGCTACGAGCAGTACTTC,CASSLGAHRYEQYF
TRBV30,TRBJ2-3,NA,NA,TGTGCCTGGAAGTTTTTCCTCACAGATACGCAGTATTTT,CAWKFFLTDTQYF
TRBV5-4,TRBJ1-5,NA,NA,TGTGCCAGCAGCTTTGGGGGCCTTAAGAATCAGCCCCAGCATTTT,CASSFGGLKNQPQHF
TRBV5-1,TRBJ1-4,NA,NA,TGCGCCAGCAGCCCGGGACGCGGGGAAAAACTGTTTTTT,CASSPGRGEKLFF
TRBV12-5,TRBJ2-1,NA,NA,TGTGCTAGTGGTTTGGTACGGGACAATGAGCAGTTCTTC,CASGLVRDNEQFF
TRBV12-3/TRBV12-4,TRBJ1-5,NA,NA,TGTGCCAGCAGTTTTGGGGGGGGTCTGACCCAGCATTTT,CASSFGGGLTQHF
TRBV3-1/TRBV3-2,TRBJ2-2,NA,once,TGTGCCAGCAGCGACGGACTATTGGGACGACTCGCCGGGGAGCTGTTTTTT,CASSDGLLGRLAGELFF
TRBV5-1,TRBJ2-5,TRBD2,NA,TGCGCCAGCAGCTTGGTCTCCCCAGCGGGGCAAGAGACCCAGTACTTC,CASSLVSPAGQETQYF
TRBV7-9,TRBJ1-1,NA,NA,TGTGCCAGCAGCCGGGACGGGGGAGATCTGGCTTTCTTT,CASSRDGGDLAFF
TRBV5-1,TRBJ1-5,NA,NA,TGCGCCAGCAGCTTGGATAGGGGGAATCAGCCCCAGCATTTT,CASSLDRGNQPQHF
TRBV2,TRBJ1-5,TRBD1,NA,TGTGCCAGCAACCTAGGGCAGGGGGCCGATTCCCAGCATTTT,CASNLGQGADSQHF
TRBV5-1,TRBJ1-2,NA,NA,TGCGCCAGCAGGGGTGGCGTCGGGGCCTATGGCTACACCTTC,CASRGGVGAYGYTF
TRBV28,TRBJ2-1,TRBD2,once,TGTGCCAGCAGTTCCCCCGGGACTACCGGCTACAATGAGCAGTTCTTC,CASSSPGTTGYNEQFF
TRBV14,TRBJ2-1,NA,NA,TGTGCCAGCAGCCACACACACACAGGGATCGGGCAGTTCTTC,CASSHTHTGIGQFF
TRBV5-1,TRBJ2-1,NA,NA,TGCGCCAGCAGCTTGGTAGCTGTGAGCTCCTACAATGAGCAGTTCTTC,CASSLVAVSSYNEQFF
TRBV6-5,TRBJ2-7,NA,NA,TGTGCCAGCAGCCCCCCGGGGGCGCGTTCCTACGAGCAGTACTTC,CASSPPGARSYEQYF
TRBV19,TRBJ1-1,NA,NA,TGTGCCAGTAGAAAACCTACAGGGAAGAACACTGAAGCTTTCTTT,CASRKPTGKNTEAFF
TRBV6-5,TRBJ2-1,NA,NA,TGTGCCAGCACCCTATCCGGTGAGCAGTTCTTC,CASTLSGEQFF
TRBV19,TRBJ1-1,NA,NA,TGTGCCAGTAGTATATCGGACGGGAGGGACACTGAAGCTTTCTTT,CASSISDGRDTEAFF
TRBV5-1,TRBJ2-3,TRBD2,NA,TGCGCCAGCAGCCCCGGACTAGTAAGCACAGATACGCAGTATTTT,CASSPGLVSTDTQYF
TRBV10-1,TRBJ1-4,NA,NA,TGCGCCAGCAGGGACAGACCTCATGAAAAACTGTTTTTT,CASRDRPHEKLFF
TRBV30,TRBJ2-4,NA,NA,TGTGCCTGGAGTGAGGGGGAGCCCCCCAAAAACATTCAGTACTTC,CAWSEGEPPKNIQYF